These 18 T cell receptor beta chains came from one sample sequenced in a study of T cell responses to AZD1222 COVID-19 vaccine. TCRdb's table, derived via immunoSEQ multiplex PCR, lists solely in-frame clones and lacks some. The table lists 150,000 to 180,000 clones, less than 90% of them singletons. Sequenced material: peripheral blood, taken on day 0 of MenACWY control vaccination. The receptors were gathered from an adult in good health.

This sequence joins TRBV5-4 and TRBJ1-4; D call uncertain. CDR1 is SGHNT and CDR2 is YYREEE in the germline V gene (reference sequence). Trimming cost V 0 bases and J 1 base, with 4 bases left between them. This CDR3 spans 14 amino acids. The CDR3 DNA reads as TGTGCCAGCAGCTTGGCGGTAACTAATGAAAAACTGTTTTTT. This translates into CASSLAVTNEKLFF.

The chain joins TRBV10-2 to TRBJ2-7, with no clear D. The V end lost 7 bases, the J end lost 3 bases, and 16 bases lay between the germline ends. The CDR3 spans 14 residues. Germline CDR1 and CDR2: WSHSY and SAAADI. For the CDR3, the DNA is TGCGCCAGCATGGAGCCAGGAATTGACTACGAGCAGTACGTC. Translation: CASMEPGIDYEQYV.

The chain carries TRBV11-2 and TRBJ1-2; D unresolved. Trimming took off 0 bases at V and 4 bases at J, with 9 bases between the two ends. Germline V lookup: CDR1 SGHAT, CDR2 FQNNGV. The CDR3 is 14 amino acids. Here the CDR3 DNA reads TGTGCCAGCAGCTTAGACAAGGGTCCCTATGGCTACACCTTC. Translation gives CASSLDKGPYGYTF.

The rearrangement joins TRBV11-2 to TRBJ1-2; 9 bases match TRBD1. V was pared by 5 bases and J by 6 bases, with 10 bases of the junction left unmatched. CDR3 length equals 15 residues. CDR1 is SGHAT and CDR2 is FQNNGV in the germline V gene. The CDR3 sequence is CASSPREQGAHGYTF. For the CDR3, the DNA is TGTGCCAGCAGCCCCCGGGAACAGGGGGCGCATGGCTACACCTTC.

This chain connects TRBV7-9 to TRBJ1-4, with 10 bases identical to TRBD1. The ends lost 7 bases at V and 2 bases at J; junction bases unmatched: 10. This CDR3 contains 17 residues. Germline CDR1 reads SEHNR; CDR2 reads FQNEAQ (reference sequence). CDR3: CASNAGTGEVTNEKLFF. The CDR3 region has the DNA TGTGCCAGCAACGCCGGGACAGGGGAGGTGACTAATGAAAAACTGTTTTTT.

The genes are TRBV5-1 and TRBJ1-6; 7 bases map to TRBD1. The CDR3 sequence is 15 residues long. CDR1 and CDR2 from the germline V gene are SGHRS and YFSETQ. J lost 6 bases, V lost 0 bases, and 3 bases had no gene match. CDR3 sequence reads: CASSLGQGGNSPLHF. The CDR3, as DNA: TGCGCCAGCAGCTTGGGACAGGGCGGTAATTCACCCCTCCACTTT.

The gene calls are TRBV5-1 and TRBJ2-7; TRBD2 is a possible D gene (7 bases). Germline V gives CDR1 SGHRS, CDR2 YFSETQ. The CDR3 extends over 15 amino acids. Trimming pared 4 bases from V and 6 bases from J, leaving 20 bases between. The CDR3 region has the DNA TGCGCCAGCAGCCAGGGCGAGGGGGGGCGCAGCGAGCAGTACTTC. Protein: CASSQGEGGRSEQYF.

The chain joins TRBV5-5 to TRBJ1-1, with TRBD1 matching over 10 bases. The CDR3 has 14 amino acids. Germline values: CDR1 SGHKS, CDR2 YYEKEE (reference sequence). With 4 bases clipped from V and 1 base from J, the junction kept 1 base outside the gene matches. The CDR3 DNA reads TGTGCCAGCAGCAGGGACAGGGGGAACACTGAAGCTTTCTTT. It yields the protein CASSRDRGNTEAFF.

The chain joins TRBV15 to TRBJ1-5, with a possible D match to TRBD1 (6 bases). Germline V gene sequence: CDR1 LNHNV, CDR2 YYDKDF (reference sequence). CDR3 length: 14 residues. Trimming shortened V by 3 bases and J by 9 bases, and 15 bases separated the two germline ends. The CDR3 reads CATSRKDSFWPQHF. The CDR3 DNA is TGTGCCACCAGCAGGAAGGACAGTTTTTGGCCCCAGCATTTT.

This chain uses TRBV28 with TRBJ1-4; D is unclear. The CDR3 length is 12 residues. Trimming stripped 5 bases from V and 5 bases from J, with 6 bases between. Germline-derived CDR1 and CDR2 are MDHEN and SYDVKM. CDR3 DNA sequence: TGTGCCAGCAGTCCGCCAAATGAAAAACTGTTTTTT. Translation gives CASSPPNEKLFF.

The chain recombines TRBV25-1 with TRBJ1-4; 8 bases agree with TRBD1. Trimming cost V 4 bases and J 1 base; bases outside gene matches: 5. The length of the CDR3 is 16 residues. CDR1 and CDR2 (germline): MGHDK, SYGVNS. The CDR3 nucleotides read TGTGCCAGCAGTGCCGGACAGGGACTAACTAATGAAAAACTGTTTTTT. Translated: CASSAGQGLTNEKLFF.

V usage is TRBV20-1 and J usage is TRBJ2-1; D possibly corresponds to TRBD1 (6 bases). The CDR3 consists of 11 residues. Germline CDR1 DFQATT, CDR2 SNEGSKA (reference sequence). Trimming removed 0 bases at V and 14 bases at J, with 11 bases between. The CDR3 bases are TGCAGTGCTAGAGACTCAGGGGCGGAGTTCTTC. Translated: CSARDSGAEFF.

The chain joins TRBV5-4 to TRBJ2-3, with D perhaps TRBD1 (6 bases). Trimming stripped 4 bases from V and 6 bases from J, with 18 bases between. The CDR3 extends over 15 amino acids. Germline CDR1 and CDR2: SGHNT and YYREEE (reference sequence). The CDR3, as DNA: TGTGCCAGCAGCACGAATGACAGGATTGAGGATACGCAGTATTTT. Protein: CASSTNDRIEDTQYF.

The rearrangement joins TRBV11-2 to TRBJ2-1, with 7 positions matching TRBD1. V lost 5 bases and J lost 0; bases outside the gene matches: 7. Germline V gene lookup returns CDR1 SGHAT and CDR2 FQNNGV. There are 16 residues in the CDR3. CDR3 DNA sequence: TGTGCCAGCAGCCCAATACAGGGGTCCTCCTACAATGAGCAGTTCTTC. Translation: CASSPIQGSSYNEQFF.

The CDR3 loop reads CASSQEGVGYNEQFF. The CDR3 DNA sequence: TGCGCCAGCAGCCAAGAAGGAGTGGGGTACAATGAGCAGTTCTTC. The rearrangement joins TRBV4-3 to TRBJ2-1; D remains unclear. V shed 0 bases and J shed 4 bases, with 10 bases lying between them. CDR1 is LGHNA and CDR2 is YSLEER in the germline V gene. The length of the CDR3 is 15 residues.

The rearrangement links TRBV28 to TRBJ1-3; D possibly corresponds to TRBD1 (5 bases). This CDR3 spans 16 amino acids. Trimming removed 3 bases from V and 2 bases from J, with 14 bases in between. In germline, CDR1 is MDHEN, CDR2 SYDVKM. The CDR3 loop reads CASSFGVSGPGNTIYF. CDR3 nucleotide sequence: TGTGCCAGCAGTTTTGGGGTATCGGGGCCTGGAAACACCATATATTTT.

The chain combines TRBV3-1 (or the pseudogene TRBV3-2) with TRBJ1-1; no reliable D call. CDR3 length: 14 amino acids. CDR1 is LGHDT and CDR2 is YNNKEL in the germline V gene (reference sequence). V lost 0 bases and J 8 bases, leaving 13 bases between the germline ends. The CDR3 reads CASSQDRESLEAFF. CDR3 bases: TGTGCCAGCAGCCAAGATCGGGAGTCTCTAGAAGCTTTCTTT.

This clone rates as medium-sized. The V and J genes are TRBV19 and TRBJ2-1; 7 positions match TRBD1. The CDR3 is 16 amino acids. V gave up 7 bases and J gave up 7 bases; unmatched junction bases: 16. The germline CDR1 and CDR2 sequences are LNHDA and SQIVND (reference sequence). In nucleotides, the CDR3 is TGTGCCAGTACCCCTATAGGGGGCCTATTGGTAAATGAGCAGTTCTTC. Amino acid sequence: CASTPIGGLLVNEQFF.